This is a list of T cell receptor beta chains from one sample in a study of blood T cell repertoires in COVID-19. Measured with immunoSEQ multiplex PCR; TCRdb has only the in-frame clones, and not every one. The sample yields over 30,000 clones, roughly nine tenths seen once. The sample consisted of peripheral blood. Receptors were obtained from a man between 65 and 85 years old with active COVID-19. Each CDR3 is given with its conserved first and last residue. A D gene is named only where the DNA matches it firmly. A row's size may be missing; if present it is once, few, many or a size class.

j_call: TRBJ1-5
clone_size: -
d_call: TRBD1
v_call: TRBV27
cdr3_aa: CASSLSQGARQPQHF
cdr3_nt: TGTGCCAGCAGTTTATCGCAGGGGGCCCGACAGCCCCAGCATTTT

j_call: TRBJ2-1
clone_size: -
d_call: -
v_call: TRBV9
cdr3_aa: CASNPRLGGEQFF
cdr3_nt: TGTGCCAGCAACCCAAGACTAGGAGGTGAGCAGTTCTTC

j_call: TRBJ2-5
clone_size: -
d_call: TRBD2
v_call: TRBV5-4
cdr3_aa: CASSLGGLAAPGTQYF
cdr3_nt: TGTGCCAGCAGCTTGGGTGGACTAGCTGCCCCCGGGACCCAGTACTTC

j_call: TRBJ2-1
clone_size: once
d_call: -
v_call: TRBV27
cdr3_aa: CASSLYSAGPYNEQFF
cdr3_nt: TGTGCCAGCAGTTTATATTCTGCGGGACCTTACAATGAGCAGTTCTTC

j_call: TRBJ1-2
clone_size: medium-sized
d_call: TRBD1
v_call: TRBV18
cdr3_aa: CASSPNGQGEGYTF
cdr3_nt: TGTGCCAGCTCACCGAACGGACAGGGCGAAGGCTACACCTTC

j_call: TRBJ2-1
clone_size: -
d_call: -
v_call: TRBV6-2/TRBV6-3
cdr3_aa: CASSGTAFGSRWNEQFF
cdr3_nt: TGTGCCAGCAGCGGGACAGCTTTCGGGAGCCGGTGGAATGAGCAGTTCTTC

j_call: TRBJ2-5
clone_size: once
d_call: TRBD2
v_call: TRBV9
cdr3_aa: CASSVSGRSLETQYF
cdr3_nt: TGTGCCAGCAGCGTGAGCGGGAGAAGCTTGGAGACCCAGTACTTC

j_call: TRBJ2-1
clone_size: -
d_call: TRBD2
v_call: TRBV10-2
cdr3_aa: CASSKGGGNEQFF
cdr3_nt: TGCGCCAGCAGCAAGGGCGGGGGGAATGAGCAGTTCTTC

j_call: TRBJ2-3
clone_size: -
d_call: -
v_call: TRBV24-1
cdr3_aa: CATSPPSGTDTQYF
cdr3_nt: TGTGCCACCAGCCCCCCCTCAGGCACAGATACGCAGTATTTT

j_call: TRBJ1-2
clone_size: -
d_call: -
v_call: TRBV15
cdr3_aa: CATSRAQGTSGGYTF
cdr3_nt: TGTGCCACCAGCAGAGCTCAGGGAACATCGGGTGGCTACACCTTC

j_call: TRBJ2-2
clone_size: -
d_call: -
v_call: TRBV6-5
cdr3_aa: CASSRDSYTGELFF
cdr3_nt: TGTGCCAGCAGTCGGGACTCCTACACCGGGGAGCTGTTTTTT

j_call: TRBJ2-5
clone_size: -
d_call: TRBD1
v_call: TRBV5-1
cdr3_aa: CASSFPGQQETQYF
cdr3_nt: TGCGCCAGCAGCTTTCCGGGACAGCAAGAGACCCAGTACTTC

j_call: TRBJ2-7
clone_size: -
d_call: TRBD2
v_call: TRBV9
cdr3_aa: CASSVAGTSGTYEQYF
cdr3_nt: TGTGCCAGCAGCGTAGCAGGGACTAGCGGGACCTACGAGCAGTACTTC

j_call: TRBJ1-3
clone_size: -
d_call: -
v_call: TRBV18
cdr3_aa: CASSPESGNTIYF
cdr3_nt: TGTGCCAGCTCACCAGAGTCCGGAAACACCATATATTTT

j_call: TRBJ2-7
clone_size: -
d_call: -
v_call: TRBV7-2
cdr3_aa: CASSFRVNYEQYF
cdr3_nt: TGTGCCAGCAGCTTCCGGGTAAACTACGAGCAGTACTTC

j_call: TRBJ2-7
clone_size: -
d_call: -
v_call: TRBV4-3
cdr3_aa: CASSQDLAGLGYEQYF
cdr3_nt: TGCGCCAGCAGCCAAGATCTGGCAGGCCTTGGATACGAGCAGTACTTC

j_call: TRBJ2-2
clone_size: -
d_call: TRBD1
v_call: TRBV11-2
cdr3_aa: CASSPEWGQGGTGELFF
cdr3_nt: TGTGCCAGCAGCCCAGAATGGGGACAGGGTGGCACCGGGGAGCTGTTTTTT

j_call: TRBJ1-2
clone_size: -
d_call: TRBD1
v_call: TRBV18
cdr3_aa: CASSPGVGTDSYGYTF
cdr3_nt: TGTGCCAGCTCACCTGGGGTCGGGACAGATAGCTATGGCTACACCTTC

j_call: TRBJ2-3
clone_size: once
d_call: TRBD2
v_call: TRBV27
cdr3_aa: CASSLAGLAGGPSTDTQYF
cdr3_nt: TGTGCCAGCAGTTTGGCGGGTCTAGCGGGAGGGCCCAGCACAGATACGCAGTATTTT

j_call: TRBJ2-3
clone_size: -
d_call: TRBD1
v_call: TRBV28
cdr3_aa: CASSPYRQGRSTDTQYF
cdr3_nt: TGTGCCAGCAGTCCCTACCGACAGGGTAGGTCCACAGATACGCAGTATTTT

j_call: TRBJ1-2
clone_size: -
d_call: -
v_call: TRBV29-1
cdr3_aa: CSFQGGVYGYTF
cdr3_nt: TGCAGCTTCCAAGGGGGGGTCTATGGCTACACCTTC

j_call: TRBJ2-7
clone_size: -
d_call: TRBD1
v_call: TRBV11-2
cdr3_aa: CASSLGTGTVYEQYF
cdr3_nt: TGTGCCAGCAGCTTAGGGACCGGGACAGTTTACGAGCAGTACTTC

j_call: TRBJ2-7
clone_size: -
d_call: TRBD2
v_call: TRBV15
cdr3_aa: CATSRDRGSPYEQYF
cdr3_nt: TGTGCCACCAGCAGAGATCGCGGGAGCCCCTACGAGCAGTACTTC

j_call: TRBJ1-5
clone_size: few
d_call: -
v_call: TRBV28
cdr3_aa: CASSFGVENSQPQHF
cdr3_nt: TGTGCCAGCAGTTTCGGGGTGGAGAATTCTCAGCCCCAGCATTTT

j_call: TRBJ2-2
clone_size: -
d_call: -
v_call: TRBV7-6
cdr3_aa: CASSLGWLPAVGELFF
cdr3_nt: TGTGCCAGCAGCTTAGGGTGGTTGCCCGCGGTCGGGGAGCTGTTTTTT

j_call: TRBJ1-1
clone_size: -
d_call: -
v_call: TRBV19
cdr3_aa: CASSPVLNTEAFF
cdr3_nt: TGTGCCAGTAGCCCGGTTTTGAACACTGAAGCTTTCTTT

j_call: TRBJ2-1
clone_size: -
d_call: -
v_call: TRBV3-1/TRBV3-2
cdr3_aa: CASSQVSGGEQFF
cdr3_nt: TGTGCCAGCAGCCAAGTGTCTGGCGGTGAGCAGTTCTTC

j_call: TRBJ2-7
clone_size: -
d_call: TRBD2
v_call: TRBV6-1
cdr3_aa: CASSERGRESYEQYF
cdr3_nt: TGTGCCAGCAGTGAAAGAGGGCGGGAGTCTTACGAGCAGTACTTC

j_call: TRBJ1-1
clone_size: -
d_call: -
v_call: TRBV10-3
cdr3_aa: CAIGTQGAEAFF
cdr3_nt: TGTGCCATAGGAACACAGGGTGCTGAAGCTTTCTTT

j_call: TRBJ1-1
clone_size: -
d_call: TRBD1
v_call: TRBV10-3
cdr3_aa: CAIKKQGVEAEAFF
cdr3_nt: TGTGCCATCAAGAAACAGGGGGTGGAAGCTGAAGCTTTCTTT

j_call: TRBJ2-7
clone_size: -
d_call: -
v_call: TRBV9
cdr3_aa: CASSVGSLSSYEQYF
cdr3_nt: TGTGCCAGCAGCGTAGGTAGCCTCAGCTCCTACGAGCAGTACTTC

j_call: TRBJ2-1
clone_size: -
d_call: TRBD2
v_call: TRBV11-3
cdr3_aa: CASSQIKAGVSYNEQFF
cdr3_nt: TGTGCCAGCAGTCAAATAAAAGCGGGAGTGTCCTACAATGAGCAGTTCTTC

j_call: TRBJ1-4
clone_size: -
d_call: TRBD1
v_call: TRBV5-1
cdr3_aa: CASRFTGALNEKLFF
cdr3_nt: TGCGCCAGCCGATTTACAGGGGCCCTCAATGAAAAACTGTTTTTT

j_call: TRBJ2-1
clone_size: -
d_call: TRBD2
v_call: TRBV5-1
cdr3_aa: CASSLAGVRGNEQFF
cdr3_nt: TGCGCCAGCAGCTTAGCGGGAGTTAGGGGAAATGAGCAGTTCTTC

j_call: TRBJ1-5
clone_size: -
d_call: TRBD1
v_call: TRBV6-1
cdr3_aa: CASSEGIQGGQPQHF
cdr3_nt: TGTGCCAGCAGTGAAGGGATTCAGGGGGGTCAGCCCCAGCATTTT

j_call: TRBJ2-7
clone_size: -
d_call: -
v_call: TRBV10-2
cdr3_aa: CASYPGDSYEQYF
cdr3_nt: TGCGCCAGTTACCCCGGGGACTCCTACGAGCAGTACTTC

j_call: TRBJ1-1
clone_size: few
d_call: TRBD1
v_call: TRBV3-1/TRBV3-2
cdr3_aa: CASSHWTGSEAFF
cdr3_nt: TGTGCCAGCAGCCACTGGACAGGTTCGGAAGCTTTCTTT

j_call: TRBJ2-1
clone_size: -
d_call: -
v_call: TRBV7-9
cdr3_aa: CASSFDSVNEQFF
cdr3_nt: TGTGCCAGCAGCTTCGACAGCGTCAATGAGCAGTTCTTC

j_call: TRBJ2-7
clone_size: -
d_call: TRBD2
v_call: TRBV19
cdr3_aa: CASSTSGLAGGGSSYEQYF
cdr3_nt: TGTGCCAGTAGTACATCAGGACTAGCGGGAGGCGGGAGCTCCTACGAGCAGTACTTC

j_call: TRBJ1-6
clone_size: -
d_call: -
v_call: TRBV5-8
cdr3_aa: CASSSDYNSPLHF
cdr3_nt: TGTGCCAGCAGCTCAGATTATAATTCACCCCTCCACTTT

j_call: TRBJ2-7
clone_size: -
d_call: -
v_call: TRBV10-1
cdr3_aa: CASSESGSNEQYF
cdr3_nt: TGCGCCAGCAGTGAATCGGGGAGTAACGAGCAGTACTTC

j_call: TRBJ2-7
clone_size: -
d_call: TRBD1
v_call: TRBV2
cdr3_aa: CASLEGTGTLPYEQYF
cdr3_nt: TGTGCCAGCCTGGAGGGGACAGGGACGCTCCCCTACGAGCAGTACTTC

j_call: TRBJ2-5
clone_size: -
d_call: TRBD1
v_call: TRBV15
cdr3_aa: CATRGQGVRETQYF
cdr3_nt: TGTGCCACCAGAGGGCAGGGGGTCAGAGAGACCCAGTACTTC

j_call: TRBJ1-4
clone_size: -
d_call: -
v_call: TRBV5-5
cdr3_aa: CASSLELPYTNEKLFF
cdr3_nt: TGTGCCAGCAGCTTGGAACTTCCCTATACTAATGAAAAACTGTTTTTT

j_call: TRBJ1-5
clone_size: few
d_call: -
v_call: TRBV5-6
cdr3_aa: CASSRGTVAQPQHF
cdr3_nt: TGTGCCAGCAGTCGCGGGACTGTAGCTCAGCCCCAGCATTTT

j_call: TRBJ1-1
clone_size: -
d_call: TRBD1
v_call: TRBV19
cdr3_aa: CASSIDRQGPNTEAFF
cdr3_nt: TGTGCCAGTAGTATAGACCGACAGGGGCCGAACACTGAAGCTTTCTTT

j_call: TRBJ2-3
clone_size: few
d_call: -
v_call: TRBV7-9
cdr3_aa: CASSLGAGKTDTQYF
cdr3_nt: TGTGCCAGCAGCTTAGGGGCAGGGAAAACAGATACGCAGTATTTT

j_call: TRBJ1-5
clone_size: -
d_call: TRBD1
v_call: TRBV6-1
cdr3_aa: CASSEAGGAYQPQHF
cdr3_nt: TGTGCCAGCAGTGAGGCAGGGGGCGCCTATCAGCCCCAGCATTTT

j_call: TRBJ2-1
clone_size: -
d_call: -
v_call: TRBV6-1
cdr3_aa: CASSGGTLSRDNEQFF
cdr3_nt: TGTGCCAGCAGTGGAGGCACACTCTCGCGGGACAATGAGCAGTTCTTC

j_call: TRBJ2-7
clone_size: -
d_call: -
v_call: TRBV10-2
cdr3_aa: CASQGRAYEQYF
cdr3_nt: TGCGCCAGCCAGGGGAGGGCCTACGAGCAGTACTTC

j_call: TRBJ1-1
clone_size: -
d_call: TRBD1
v_call: TRBV4-2
cdr3_aa: CASSPRTGVTTNTEAFF
cdr3_nt: TGTGCCAGCAGCCCCCGGACAGGGGTAACCACGAACACTGAAGCTTTCTTT

j_call: TRBJ2-1
clone_size: -
d_call: -
v_call: TRBV5-1
cdr3_aa: CASSFSGRYNEQFF
cdr3_nt: TGCGCCAGCAGCTTTTCGGGGAGGTACAATGAGCAGTTCTTC

j_call: TRBJ1-6
clone_size: once
d_call: -
v_call: TRBV3-1/TRBV3-2
cdr3_aa: CASSYGRVRSPLHF
cdr3_nt: TGTGCCAGCAGCTACGGGAGGGTTCGGTCACCCCTCCACTTT

j_call: TRBJ1-2
clone_size: -
d_call: -
v_call: TRBV1
cdr3_aa: CTSSQDQQGAIYGYTF
cdr3_nt: TGCACCAGCAGCCAAGATCAGCAGGGGGCTATCTATGGCTACACCTTC